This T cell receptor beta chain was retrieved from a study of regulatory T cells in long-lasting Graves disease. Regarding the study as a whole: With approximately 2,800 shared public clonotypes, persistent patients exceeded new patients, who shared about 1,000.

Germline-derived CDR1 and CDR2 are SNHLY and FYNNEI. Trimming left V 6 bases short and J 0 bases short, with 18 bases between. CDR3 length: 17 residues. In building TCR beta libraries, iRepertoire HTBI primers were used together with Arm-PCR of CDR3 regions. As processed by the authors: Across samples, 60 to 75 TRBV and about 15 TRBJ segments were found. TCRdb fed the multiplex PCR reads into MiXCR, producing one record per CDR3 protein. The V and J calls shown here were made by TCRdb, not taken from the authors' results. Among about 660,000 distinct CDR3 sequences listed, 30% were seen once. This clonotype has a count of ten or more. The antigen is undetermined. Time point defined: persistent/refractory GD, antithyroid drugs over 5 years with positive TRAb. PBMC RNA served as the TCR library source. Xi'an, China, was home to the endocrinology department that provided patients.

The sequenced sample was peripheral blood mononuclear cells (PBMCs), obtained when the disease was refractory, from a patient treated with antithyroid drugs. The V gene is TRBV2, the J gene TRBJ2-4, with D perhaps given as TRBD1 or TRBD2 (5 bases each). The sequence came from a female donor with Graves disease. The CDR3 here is CASSGEKGPLAKNIQYF. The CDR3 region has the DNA TGTGCCAGCAGCGGGGAGAAGGGGCCTCTAGCCAAAAACATTCAGTACTTC.